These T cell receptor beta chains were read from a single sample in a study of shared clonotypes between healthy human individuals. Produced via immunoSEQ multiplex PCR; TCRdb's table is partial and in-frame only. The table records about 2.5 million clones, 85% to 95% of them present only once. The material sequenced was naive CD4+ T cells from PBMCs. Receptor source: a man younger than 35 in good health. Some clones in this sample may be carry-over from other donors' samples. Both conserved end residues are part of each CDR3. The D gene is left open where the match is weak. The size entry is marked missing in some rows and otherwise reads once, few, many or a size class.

CDR3: CASTDRAALGEKLFF
DNA: TGTGCCAGTACCGACCGGGCGGCGCTCGGGGAAAAACTGTTTTTT
D: .
size: .
J: TRBJ1-4
V: TRBV19

CDR3: CASVGDSYGYTF
DNA: TGTGCCAGCGTCGGGGATAGCTATGGCTACACCTTC
D: .
size: once
J: TRBJ1-2
V: TRBV28

CDR3: CASSPGGSVPYEQYF
DNA: TGTGCCAGCAGCCCGGGGGGGTCGGTACCCTACGAGCAGTACTTC
D: TRBD2
size: once
J: TRBJ2-7
V: TRBV5-4

CDR3: CASSFSSGSYNEQFF
DNA: TGTGCCAGTAGTTTCTCTAGCGGGAGTTACAATGAGCAGTTCTTC
D: TRBD2
size: .
J: TRBJ2-1
V: TRBV19

CDR3: CASSLRAGGIYEQYF
DNA: TGTGCCAGCAGCTTGCGGGCGGGAGGGATCTACGAGCAGTACTTC
D: TRBD2
size: once
J: TRBJ2-7
V: TRBV7-8

CDR3: CASSQAIKASVAGVLSYEQYF
DNA: TGCGCCAGCAGCCAAGCGATTAAGGCCTCGGTAGCGGGAGTACTTTCCTACGAGCAGTACTTC
D: TRBD2
size: .
J: TRBJ2-7
V: TRBV4-3

CDR3: CASSPGRAKNIQYF
DNA: TGTGCCAGCAGCCCAGGACGGGCCAAAAACATTCAGTACTTC
D: .
size: .
J: TRBJ2-4
V: TRBV7-2

CDR3: CASSLDPASVQETQYF
DNA: TGTGCCAGCAGCTTAGATCCTGCCTCGGTCCAAGAGACCCAGTACTTC
D: .
size: .
J: TRBJ2-5
V: TRBV7-6

CDR3: CASSQMLGQQETQYF
DNA: TGCGCCAGCAGCCAGATGTTGGGGCAACAAGAGACCCAGTACTTC
D: .
size: .
J: TRBJ2-5
V: TRBV4-3

CDR3: CASSIGTPSYNEQFF
DNA: TGTGCCAGCTCAATCGGGACACCCTCCTACAATGAGCAGTTCTTC
D: .
size: .
J: TRBJ2-1
V: TRBV18

CDR3: CASSFLAGEETQYF
DNA: TGCGCCAGCAGCTTCCTAGCGGGAGAAGAGACCCAGTACTTC
D: TRBD2
size: .
J: TRBJ2-5
V: TRBV5-1

CDR3: CASSLGTSGRGGTDTQYF
DNA: TGTGCCAGCAGCTTGGGGACTAGCGGGAGGGGAGGTACAGATACGCAGTATTTT
D: TRBD2
size: .
J: TRBJ2-3
V: TRBV7-9

CDR3: CASSVASVDNYGYTF
DNA: TGTGCCAGCAGCGTAGCGTCTGTGGATAACTATGGCTACACCTTC
D: .
size: once
J: TRBJ1-2
V: TRBV9

CDR3: CASSIGQGVTDTQYF
DNA: TGCGCCAGCAGCATAGGACAGGGGGTCACAGATACGCAGTATTTT
D: TRBD1
size: .
J: TRBJ2-3
V: TRBV5-1

CDR3: CASSIDRTTGYTF
DNA: TGTGCCAGCAGCATCGACCGTACCACCGGCTACACCTTC
D: .
size: .
J: TRBJ1-2
V: TRBV7-3

CDR3: CASSLAGGSSYGYTF
DNA: TGCGCCAGCAGCTTGGCCGGGGGATCGAGCTATGGCTACACCTTC
D: .
size: .
J: TRBJ1-2
V: TRBV5-1

CDR3: CASSPQPDRASGYTF
DNA: TGCGCCAGCAGCCCACAGCCGGACAGGGCGAGTGGCTACACCTTC
D: TRBD1
size: .
J: TRBJ1-2
V: TRBV4-3

CDR3: CASSLTTGAETQYF
DNA: TGCGCCAGCAGCTTGACGACAGGGGCCGAGACCCAGTACTTC
D: TRBD1
size: .
J: TRBJ2-5
V: TRBV5-1

CDR3: CASSLGGTQETQYF
DNA: TGTGCCAGCAGCTTAGGCGGCACACAAGAGACCCAGTACTTC
D: .
size: .
J: TRBJ2-5
V: TRBV7-2

CDR3: CASSLDSPTSGGADEQFF
DNA: TGTGCCAGCAGCTTAGATTCCCCCACTAGCGGGGGCGCGGATGAGCAGTTCTTC
D: TRBD2
size: once
J: TRBJ2-1
V: TRBV11-2

CDR3: CASSEAFVSTDTQYF
DNA: TGTGCCAGCAGTGAAGCGTTCGTCAGCACAGATACGCAGTATTTT
D: .
size: .
J: TRBJ2-3
V: TRBV6-1

CDR3: CASSSGDRANEQFF
DNA: TGCGCCAGCAGCTCGGGGGACAGGGCCAATGAGCAGTTCTTC
D: TRBD1
size: .
J: TRBJ2-1
V: TRBV5-1

CDR3: CASSPRTANEKLFF
DNA: TGTGCCAGCTCACCAAGGACAGCTAATGAAAAACTGTTTTTT
D: .
size: .
J: TRBJ1-4
V: TRBV18

CDR3: CASTRASGNTIYF
DNA: TGTGCCAGCACCAGGGCGTCTGGAAACACCATATATTTT
D: .
size: .
J: TRBJ1-3
V: TRBV28

CDR3: CASSFGEKLFF
DNA: TGTGCCAGCAGCTTTGGAGAAAAACTGTTTTTT
D: .
size: .
J: TRBJ1-4
V: TRBV7-9

CDR3: CASSKGRVSTGELFF
DNA: TGTGCCAGCAGCAAAGGTCGTGTGAGCACCGGGGAGCTGTTTTTT
D: .
size: .
J: TRBJ2-2
V: TRBV21-1

CDR3: CATSIGRGRYEQYF
DNA: TGTGCCACCAGCATTGGACGGGGGCGCTACGAGCAGTACTTC
D: .
size: .
J: TRBJ2-7
V: TRBV15

CDR3: CSASPSGRKNIQYF
DNA: TGCAGCGCCAGCCCTAGCGGACGCAAAAACATTCAGTACTTC
D: TRBD2
size: .
J: TRBJ2-4
V: TRBV29-1

CDR3: CASSPRTSGPHYEQYF
DNA: TGTGCCAGCAGCCCTAGAACCAGCGGGCCCCACTACGAGCAGTACTTC
D: .
size: .
J: TRBJ2-7
V: TRBV7-8

CDR3: CAITEPPNYGYTF
DNA: TGTGCCATCACTGAACCCCCGAACTATGGCTACACCTTC
D: .
size: once
J: TRBJ1-2
V: TRBV10-3

CDR3: CAWSVRDEQYF
DNA: TGTGCCTGGAGTGTAAGGGACGAGCAGTACTTC
D: .
size: .
J: TRBJ2-7
V: TRBV30

CDR3: CASRTGLGDTEAFF
DNA: TGTGCCAGCAGGACAGGGCTGGGAGACACTGAAGCTTTCTTT
D: TRBD1
size: .
J: TRBJ1-1
V: TRBV2

CDR3: CASSLVSPGGQQYF
DNA: TGTGCCAGCAGTTTAGTTTCCCCTGGGGGTCAGCAGTACTTC
D: .
size: .
J: TRBJ2-7
V: TRBV27

CDR3: CASSQGVTAGTDTQYF
DNA: TGTGCCAGCAGCCAAGGGGTTACGGCGGGCACAGATACGCAGTATTTT
D: .
size: once
J: TRBJ2-3
V: TRBV4-2

CDR3: CASSPPGGGYNEQFF
DNA: TGTGCCAGCAGCCCCCCGGGCGGAGGCTACAATGAGCAGTTCTTC
D: .
size: once
J: TRBJ2-1
V: TRBV9

CDR3: CASTPRDSYNSPLHF
DNA: TGTGCCAGCACCCCCCGAGACAGTTATAATTCACCCCTCCACTTT
D: .
size: .
J: TRBJ1-6
V: TRBV6-5

CDR3: CASSSDPGRTGGTGELFF
DNA: TGTGCCAGCAGTTCTGACCCCGGACGGACAGGGGGCACCGGGGAGCTGTTTTTT
D: TRBD1
size: .
J: TRBJ2-2
V: TRBV28

CDR3: CASSPEGQGVWYGYTF
DNA: TGTGCCAGCAGCCCAGAGGGACAGGGAGTTTGGTATGGCTACACCTTC
D: TRBD1
size: .
J: TRBJ1-2
V: TRBV9

CDR3: CASSYSGSPEAFF
DNA: TGTGCCAGCAGTTACTCGGGGAGCCCTGAAGCTTTCTTT
D: .
size: .
J: TRBJ1-1
V: TRBV6-5

CDR3: CASSQGLGQPQHF
DNA: TGCGCCAGCAGCCAAGGGTTGGGTCAGCCCCAGCATTTT
D: .
size: .
J: TRBJ1-5
V: TRBV4-1

CDR3: CASSLGGDNEQFF
DNA: TGTGCCAGCAGCTTGGGGGGGGACAATGAGCAGTTCTTC
D: TRBD2
size: .
J: TRBJ2-1
V: TRBV11-2

CDR3: CASSGSGQGPHYGYTF
DNA: TGTGCCAGCAGTGGGAGCGGCCAGGGCCCCCACTATGGCTACACCTTC
D: .
size: .
J: TRBJ1-2
V: TRBV6-1

CDR3: CASSQTGYGYTF
DNA: TGTGCCAGCAGTCAGACGGGCTATGGCTACACCTTC
D: .
size: .
J: TRBJ1-2
V: TRBV6-5

CDR3: CASSARGLAGVGQFF
DNA: TGTGCCAGCAGCGCCAGGGGACTAGCGGGAGTTGGGCAGTTCTTC
D: TRBD2
size: .
J: TRBJ2-1
V: TRBV9

CDR3: CASSFFDEQFF
DNA: TGTGCCAGCAGCTTTTTCGATGAGCAGTTCTTC
D: .
size: .
J: TRBJ2-1
V: TRBV7-8

CDR3: CASSSATALAKNIQYF
DNA: TGTGCCAGCAGTTCTGCGACTGCTTTAGCCAAAAACATTCAGTACTTC
D: .
size: .
J: TRBJ2-4
V: TRBV27

CDR3: CASSLLRPVSYGYTF
DNA: TGTGCCAGCAGCTTATTGCGGCCCGTATCATATGGCTACACCTTC
D: .
size: once
J: TRBJ1-2
V: TRBV7-9

CDR3: CASLVTRFYEQYF
DNA: TGTGCCAGCTTGGTTACCCGGTTCTACGAGCAGTACTTC
D: .
size: .
J: TRBJ2-7
V: TRBV6-4

CDR3: CASSQGPHSYNEQFF
DNA: TGCGCCAGCAGCCAAGGCCCCCACTCCTACAATGAGCAGTTCTTC
D: .
size: .
J: TRBJ2-1
V: TRBV4-1

CDR3: CASSINGLAGEGRAKNIQYF
DNA: TGTGCCAGTAGTATTAATGGACTAGCGGGAGAGGGACGCGCCAAAAACATTCAGTACTTC
D: TRBD2
size: .
J: TRBJ2-4
V: TRBV19

CDR3: CASSKTAQGTDTQYF
DNA: TGTGCCAGCTCGAAGACAGCCCAGGGCACAGATACGCAGTATTTT
D: .
size: .
J: TRBJ2-3
V: TRBV6-6

CDR3: CASSRTGTGPSYEQYF
DNA: TGTGCCAGCAGCCGAACCGGGACAGGACCCTCTTACGAGCAGTACTTC
D: TRBD1
size: .
J: TRBJ2-7
V: TRBV14

CDR3: CSVDKISRRHPAEAFF
DNA: TGCAGCGTTGACAAGATATCCCGACGCCACCCTGCTGAAGCTTTCTTT
D: .
size: .
J: TRBJ1-1
V: TRBV29-1

CDR3: CASSLVDTDTQYF
DNA: TGTGCCAGCAGCCTGGTGGACACAGATACGCAGTATTTT
D: .
size: .
J: TRBJ2-3
V: TRBV7-8

CDR3: CASANVPVTYEQYF
DNA: TGTGCCAGCGCGAACGTCCCGGTCACCTACGAGCAGTACTTC
D: .
size: .
J: TRBJ2-7
V: TRBV28

CDR3: CASSFPPGAGGTDTQYF
DNA: TGTGCCAGCAGCTTCCCACCGGGGGCGGGAGGCACAGATACGCAGTATTTT
D: .
size: .
J: TRBJ2-3
V: TRBV7-9

CDR3: CASSNQGPDTQYF
DNA: TGCGCCAGCAGCAACCAGGGACCAGATACGCAGTATTTT
D: .
size: .
J: TRBJ2-3
V: TRBV5-1